These T cell receptor beta chains were read from a single sample in a study of T cells in localized non-small cell lung cancer. The repertoire was sequenced with immunoSEQ multiplex PCR; TCRdb's copy has only in-frame clones and lacks some. This table has approximately 47,000 clones, 86% appearing once. The sequencing here drew on PBMCs, taken before any cancer treatment. The receptors come from a man aged 35-75 years with stage II lung adenocarcinoma. Each CDR3 is given with its conserved first and last residue. Fields, in order: D gene, J gene, V gene, clone size, CDR3 protein, CDR3 DNA. D genes are given only for firm matches. Size values are once, few and many counts, or a class for expanded clones, and some rows have none.

. TRBJ1-3 TRBV6-1 . CASSGGPMHSGNTIYF TGTGCCAGCAGTGGTGGACCGATGCACTCTGGAAACACCATATATTTT
TRBD1 TRBJ1-1 TRBV6-1 . CASSERTGSYTEAFF TGTGCCAGCAGTGAAAGGACAGGGTCTTACACTGAAGCTTTCTTT
. TRBJ1-5 TRBV6-5 . CASSPGPQGNQPQHF TGTGCCAGCAGCCCCGGGCCCCAGGGCAATCAGCCCCAGCATTTT
. TRBJ1-2 TRBV9 . CASSPRTGSNYGYTF TGTGCCAGCAGCCCCCGGACCGGTTCTAACTATGGCTACACCTTC
TRBD2 TRBJ2-2 TRBV10-3 . CAITPRLAINTGELFF TGTGCCATCACCCCCAGACTAGCCATAAACACCGGGGAGCTGTTTTTT
. TRBJ1-5 TRBV6-5 few CASRQGFGSNQPQHF TGTGCCAGCAGACAGGGATTTGGGAGCAATCAGCCCCAGCATTTT
TRBD1 TRBJ1-3 TRBV7-8 . CASSPQTGGSSGNTIYF TGTGCCAGCAGCCCGCAGACAGGGGGAAGTTCGGGAAACACCATATATTTT
. TRBJ2-7 TRBV7-9 . CASSLSSYEQYF TGTGCCAGCAGCTTGAGCTCCTACGAGCAGTACTTC
. TRBJ1-5 TRBV5-4 . CASSPTGFSNQPQHF TGTGCCAGCAGCCCGACAGGTTTTAGCAATCAGCCCCAGCATTTT
. TRBJ2-3 TRBV11-2 once CASSLGDSWFSDTQYF TGTGCCAGCAGCTTAGGCGACTCCTGGTTTTCTGATACGCAGTATTTT
. TRBJ1-1 TRBV18 . CASSPDKGNTEAFF TGTGCCAGCTCACCCGACAAGGGGAACACTGAAGCTTTCTTT